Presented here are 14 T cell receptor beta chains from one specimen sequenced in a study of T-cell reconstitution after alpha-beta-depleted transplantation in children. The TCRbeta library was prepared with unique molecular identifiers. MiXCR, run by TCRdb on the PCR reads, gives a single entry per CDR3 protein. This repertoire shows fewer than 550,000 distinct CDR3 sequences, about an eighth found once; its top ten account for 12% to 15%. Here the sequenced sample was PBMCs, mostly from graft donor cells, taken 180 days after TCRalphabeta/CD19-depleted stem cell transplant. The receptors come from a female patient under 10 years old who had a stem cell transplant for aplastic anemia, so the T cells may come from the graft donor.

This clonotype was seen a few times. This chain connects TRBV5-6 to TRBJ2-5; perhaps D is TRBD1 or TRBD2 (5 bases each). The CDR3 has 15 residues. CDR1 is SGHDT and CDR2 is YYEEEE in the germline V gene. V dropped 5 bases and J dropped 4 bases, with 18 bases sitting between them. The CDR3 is CASRKPGPHGETQYF. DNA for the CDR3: TGTGCCAGCAGAAAACCGGGACCCCACGGAGAGACCCAGTACTTC.

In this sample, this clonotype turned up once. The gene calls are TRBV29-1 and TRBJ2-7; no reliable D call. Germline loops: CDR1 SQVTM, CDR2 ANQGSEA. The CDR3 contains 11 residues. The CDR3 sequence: CSIENGYEQYV. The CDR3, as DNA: TGCAGCATTGAAAACGGCTACGAGCAGTACGTC.

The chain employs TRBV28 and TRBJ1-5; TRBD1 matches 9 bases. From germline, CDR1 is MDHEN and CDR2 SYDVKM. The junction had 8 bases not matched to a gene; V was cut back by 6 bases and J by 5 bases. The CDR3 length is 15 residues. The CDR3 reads CASSLQGASHQPQHF. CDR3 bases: TGTGCCAGCAGCCTACAGGGGGCGAGCCATCAGCCCCAGCATTTT.

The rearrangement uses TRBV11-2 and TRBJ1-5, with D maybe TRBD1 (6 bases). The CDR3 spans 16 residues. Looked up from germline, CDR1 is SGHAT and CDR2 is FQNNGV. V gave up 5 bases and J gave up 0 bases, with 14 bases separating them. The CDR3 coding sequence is TGTGCCAGCAGCCCCCGGGACACCTCTAGCAATCAGCCCCAGCATTTT. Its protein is CASSPRDTSSNQPQHF.

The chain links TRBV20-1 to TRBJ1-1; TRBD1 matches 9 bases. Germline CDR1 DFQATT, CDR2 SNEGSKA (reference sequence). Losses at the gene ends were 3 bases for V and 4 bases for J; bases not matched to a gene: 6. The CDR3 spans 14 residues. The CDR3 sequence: CSASSGTGRTEAFF. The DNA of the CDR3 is TGCAGTGCTAGCTCCGGGACAGGGCGCACTGAAGCTTTCTTT.

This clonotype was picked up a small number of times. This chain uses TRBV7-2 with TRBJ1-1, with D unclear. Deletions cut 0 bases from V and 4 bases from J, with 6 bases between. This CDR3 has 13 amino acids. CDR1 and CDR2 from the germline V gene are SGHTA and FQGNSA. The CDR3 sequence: CASSLASITEAFF. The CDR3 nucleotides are TGTGCCAGCAGCTTAGCCTCTATCACTGAAGCTTTCTTT.

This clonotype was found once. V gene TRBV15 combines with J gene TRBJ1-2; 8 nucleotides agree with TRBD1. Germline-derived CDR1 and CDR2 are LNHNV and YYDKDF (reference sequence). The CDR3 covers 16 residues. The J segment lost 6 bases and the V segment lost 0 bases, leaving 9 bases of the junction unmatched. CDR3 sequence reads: CATSRDRRGTGDGYTF. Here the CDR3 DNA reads TGTGCCACCAGCAGAGATAGGAGGGGGACAGGAGATGGCTACACCTTC. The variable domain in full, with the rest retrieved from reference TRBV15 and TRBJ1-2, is DAMVIQNPRYQVTQFGKPVTLSCSQTLNHNVMYWYQQKSSQAPKLLFHYYDKDFNNEADTPDNFQSRRPNTSFCFLDIRSPGLGDTAMYLCATSRDRRGTGDGYTFGSGTRLTVV.

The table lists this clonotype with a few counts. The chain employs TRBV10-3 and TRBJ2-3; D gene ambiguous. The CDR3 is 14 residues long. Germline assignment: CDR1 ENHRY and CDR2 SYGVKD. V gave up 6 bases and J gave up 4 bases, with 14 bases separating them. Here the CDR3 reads CAISPVGYPDTQYF. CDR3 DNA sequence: TGTGCCATCAGCCCGGTAGGATACCCAGATACGCAGTATTTT.

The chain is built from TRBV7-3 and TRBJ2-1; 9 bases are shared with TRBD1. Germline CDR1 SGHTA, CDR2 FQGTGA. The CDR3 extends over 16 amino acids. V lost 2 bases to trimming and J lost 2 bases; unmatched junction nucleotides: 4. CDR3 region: CASSLGGTGTYNEQFF. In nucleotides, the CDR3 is TGTGCCAGCAGCTTAGGTGGGACAGGGACCTACAATGAGCAGTTCTTC. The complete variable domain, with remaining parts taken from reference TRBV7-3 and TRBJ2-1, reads GAGVSQTPSNKVTEKGKYVELRCDPISGHTALYWYRQSLGQGPEFLIYFQGTGAADDSGLPNDRFFAVRPEGSVSTLKIQRTERGDSAVYLCASSLGGTGTYNEQFFGPGTRLTVL.

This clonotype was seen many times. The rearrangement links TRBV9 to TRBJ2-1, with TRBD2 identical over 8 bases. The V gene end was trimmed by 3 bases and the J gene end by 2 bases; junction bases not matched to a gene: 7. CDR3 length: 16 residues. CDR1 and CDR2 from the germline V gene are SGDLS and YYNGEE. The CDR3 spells CASSAGGDFPYNEQFF. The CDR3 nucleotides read TGTGCCAGCAGCGCGGGGGGGGACTTCCCCTACAATGAGCAGTTCTTC.

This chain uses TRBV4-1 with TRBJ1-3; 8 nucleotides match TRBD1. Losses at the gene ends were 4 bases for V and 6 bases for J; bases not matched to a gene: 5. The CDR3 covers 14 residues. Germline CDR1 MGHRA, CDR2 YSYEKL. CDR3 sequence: CASSLGQGENTIYF. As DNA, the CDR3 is TGCGCCAGCAGCCTAGGACAGGGCGAAAACACCATATATTTT.

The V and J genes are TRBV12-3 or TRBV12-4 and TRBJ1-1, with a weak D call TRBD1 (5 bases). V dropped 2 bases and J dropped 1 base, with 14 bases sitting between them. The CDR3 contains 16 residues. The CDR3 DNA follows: TGTGCCAGCAGTTTAAAGGGGCAGCCCGCGAACACTGAAGCTTTCTTT. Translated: CASSLKGQPANTEAFF.

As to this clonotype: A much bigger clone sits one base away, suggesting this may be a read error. The CDR3 here is CASSVGYRQGDENLFF. CDR3 nucleotide sequence: TGTGCCAGCAGCGTAGGGTACCGGCAGGGGGATGAAAACCTGTTTTTT. The chain couples TRBV9 to TRBJ1-4; the match to TRBD1 covers 7 bases. This CDR3 contains 16 residues. In germline, CDR1 is SGDLS, CDR2 YYNGEE.

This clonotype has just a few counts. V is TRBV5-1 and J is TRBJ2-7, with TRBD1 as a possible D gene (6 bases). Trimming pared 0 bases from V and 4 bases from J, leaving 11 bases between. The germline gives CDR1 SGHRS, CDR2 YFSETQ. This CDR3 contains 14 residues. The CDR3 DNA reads TGCGCCAGCAGCTTGGGCACAGGGAAATACGAGCAGTACGTC. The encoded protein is CASSLGTGKYEQYV.